A single TCR beta chain is shown here with its context. The sample originates from a study of shared clonotypes between healthy human individuals. The V segment lost 5 bases and the J segment 5 bases; nucleotides outside the gene matches: 7. From germline, CDR1 is SNHLY and CDR2 FYNNEI. The CDR3 consists of 15 residues. The protocol was immunoSEQ multiplex PCR, while the TCRdb copy is restricted to in-frame clones and leaves out a portion. The sample includes over 400,000 clones, around 73% of them seen just once. Sequenced: PBMCs. J is TRBJ1-5 and V is TRBV2; 9 bases are shared with TRBD1. This sequence was found in a woman between 40 and 55 years old in good health. Some clones in this sample may be carry-over from other donors' samples. CDR3 DNA: TGTGCCAGCAGTTTGGGACAGGGAGGATATCAGCCCCAGCATTTT. Amino acids: CASSLGQGGYQPQHF.